Listed below are T cell receptor beta chains from one sample, sequenced in a study of T cells in Graves' hyperthyroidism and ophthalmopathy. TCRdb re-called the multiplex PCR reads through MiXCR, storing one row per CDR3 protein. The sample holds about 530,000 distinct CDR3 sequences; roughly 18% are singletons and the top ten take roughly 15%. Sequencing used blood. Receptor source: a woman aged 18-30 years with Graves' ophthalmopathy. CDR3s include the opening cysteine and the closing phenylalanine or tryptophan. The D gene is left open where the match is weak. Not all rows give a size; the values are once, few, many and, for expanded clones, a class.

CDR3nt: TGTGCCAGCAGCCTCCAGGGCGGAGTGGATGAGCAGTTCTTC; CDR3aa: CASSLQGGVDEQFF; j_gene: TRBJ2-1; v_gene: TRBV7-2; len: 14; d_gene: .; abundance: many
CDR3nt: TGTGCCTGGAGTCCAGGGGGTAGCAATCAGCCCCAGCATTTT; CDR3aa: CAWSPGGSNQPQHF; j_gene: TRBJ1-5; v_gene: TRBV30; len: 14; d_gene: TRBD1; abundance: .
CDR3nt: TGTGCCATCAGCTTATCCGGGACAGGGTTCACTGAAGCTTTCTTT; CDR3aa: CAISLSGTGFTEAFF; j_gene: TRBJ1-1; v_gene: TRBV10-3; len: 15; d_gene: TRBD1; abundance: many
CDR3nt: TGTGCCTGGACTCCGGGAAACTACGAGCAGTACTTC; CDR3aa: CAWTPGNYEQYF; j_gene: TRBJ2-7; v_gene: TRBV30; len: 12; d_gene: .; abundance: many
CDR3nt: TGTGCCAGCAGCTTATCCGGACTAGTTTCAGATACGCAGTATTTT; CDR3aa: CASSLSGLVSDTQYF; j_gene: TRBJ2-3; v_gene: TRBV7-2; len: 15; d_gene: TRBD2; abundance: few
CDR3nt: TGTGCCAGCAGCTTATCCCCAGGCCAGTTGAACACTGAAGCTTTCTTT; CDR3aa: CASSLSPGQLNTEAFF; j_gene: TRBJ1-1; v_gene: TRBV7-3; len: 16; d_gene: .; abundance: many
CDR3nt: TGTGCCAGCAGTCCGGACCCCCCAGAGGGCTACGAGCAGTACTTC; CDR3aa: CASSPDPPEGYEQYF; j_gene: TRBJ2-7; v_gene: TRBV27; len: 15; d_gene: .; abundance: few
CDR3nt: TGTGCCAGCAGTTTAAGCGGCTTTGCGTGGACAGGGGGCCTTTCGGACAATGAGCAGTTCTTC; CDR3aa: CASSLSGFAWTGGLSDNEQFF; j_gene: TRBJ2-1; v_gene: TRBV28; len: 21; d_gene: TRBD1; abundance: many
CDR3nt: TGTGCCAGCTCACCAAGCTGGGGAGACGACACTGAAGCTTTCTTT; CDR3aa: CASSPSWGDDTEAFF; j_gene: TRBJ1-1; v_gene: TRBV18; len: 15; d_gene: .; abundance: many
CDR3nt: TGTGCCAGCAGCCGCAGGGGCGACGTACTTGAAGCTTTCTTT; CDR3aa: CASSRRGDVLEAFF; j_gene: TRBJ1-1; v_gene: TRBV3-1; len: 14; d_gene: .; abundance: many
CDR3nt: TGTGCCAGCAGCCCACCGTCGGAGGGTGGAGGTGGAAACACCATATATTTT; CDR3aa: CASSPPSEGGGGNTIYF; j_gene: TRBJ1-3; v_gene: TRBV7-9; len: 17; d_gene: .; abundance: few
CDR3nt: TGTGCCAGCAGGACGGGGCTCGATAATTCACCCCTCCACTTT; CDR3aa: CASRTGLDNSPLHF; j_gene: TRBJ1-6; v_gene: TRBV28; len: 14; d_gene: .; abundance: many
CDR3nt: TGCAGTGCTAGACCGGGAAGGGGCTTCGGCACTGAAGCTTTCTTT; CDR3aa: CSARPGRGFGTEAFF; j_gene: TRBJ1-1; v_gene: TRBV20-1; len: 15; d_gene: .; abundance: .
CDR3nt: TGTGCCAGCAGCCAAGACGCGAGCGCCCATGAGCAGTTCTTC; CDR3aa: CASSQDASAHEQFF; j_gene: TRBJ2-1; v_gene: TRBV3-1; len: 14; d_gene: .; abundance: many
CDR3nt: TGTGCCAGCAGTGAATTCCGGCCAGATACGCAGTATTTT; CDR3aa: CASSEFRPDTQYF; j_gene: TRBJ2-3; v_gene: TRBV6-1; len: 13; d_gene: .; abundance: few
CDR3nt: TGTGCCTGGAGTGTACTGGCGGGGATGGGGGGAAACACCATATATTTT; CDR3aa: CAWSVLAGMGGNTIYF; j_gene: TRBJ1-3; v_gene: TRBV30; len: 16; d_gene: .; abundance: .
CDR3nt: TGTGCCAGCAGTTTCTTGCGGGGGGGCATCTACAATGAGCAGTTCTTC; CDR3aa: CASSFLRGGIYNEQFF; j_gene: TRBJ2-1; v_gene: TRBV12-3/TRBV12-4; len: 16; d_gene: TRBD2; abundance: many
CDR3nt: TGTGCCAGCAGCTCACAGGGGAATGGGGTCACTCAGCCCCAGCATTTT; CDR3aa: CASSSQGNGVTQPQHF; j_gene: TRBJ1-5; v_gene: TRBV7-2; len: 16; d_gene: TRBD1; abundance: many
CDR3nt: TGCGCCAGCAGCCGCTGGGACGGTCTCGAGCAGTACTTC; CDR3aa: CASSRWDGLEQYF; j_gene: TRBJ2-7; v_gene: TRBV5-1; len: 13; d_gene: .; abundance: many
CDR3nt: TGTGCCAGCAGTTTAAGGAAGGGAAGCCCCCCGGGCGAGCAGTACTTC; CDR3aa: CASSLRKGSPPGEQYF; j_gene: TRBJ2-7; v_gene: TRBV12-3/TRBV12-4; len: 16; d_gene: .; abundance: many
CDR3nt: TGTGCCAGCAGTCCCGGGACTAGCGGGAGCGAAGAGCAGTACTTC; CDR3aa: CASSPGTSGSEEQYF; j_gene: TRBJ2-7; v_gene: TRBV6-2/TRBV6-3; len: 15; d_gene: TRBD2; abundance: many
CDR3nt: TGTGCCAGCAGTGAAATGGCGGGGGGCAACAATGAGCAGTTCTTC; CDR3aa: CASSEMAGGNNEQFF; j_gene: TRBJ2-1; v_gene: TRBV2; len: 15; d_gene: TRBD2; abundance: many
CDR3nt: TGTGCCAGCAGTTTAAGACAGACTGAAGCTTTCTTT; CDR3aa: CASSLRQTEAFF; j_gene: TRBJ1-1; v_gene: TRBV28; len: 12; d_gene: .; abundance: many
CDR3nt: TGTGCCAGCAGTTACGTGGGGGCGCGGACTGAAGCTTTCTTT; CDR3aa: CASSYVGARTEAFF; j_gene: TRBJ1-1; v_gene: TRBV6-2/TRBV6-3; len: 14; d_gene: .; abundance: many
CDR3nt: TGCAGTGCTAGAGATACCTCGAGCTCCTACAATGAGCAGTTCTTC; CDR3aa: CSARDTSSSYNEQFF; j_gene: TRBJ2-1; v_gene: TRBV20-1; len: 15; d_gene: .; abundance: many
CDR3nt: TGTGCCAGCAGCGTAGTAGAGGGCTACGAGCAGTACTTC; CDR3aa: CASSVVEGYEQYF; j_gene: TRBJ2-7; v_gene: TRBV9; len: 13; d_gene: .; abundance: many
CDR3nt: TGCGCCAGCAGCGGGGTGGCGGGAGACAATGAGCAGTTCTTC; CDR3aa: CASSGVAGDNEQFF; j_gene: TRBJ2-1; v_gene: TRBV5-1; len: 14; d_gene: TRBD2; abundance: once
CDR3nt: TGTGCCAGCAGCCCAGGCCCCCTCTTGGGCAGGCGGGATGAGCAGTTCTTC; CDR3aa: CASSPGPLLGRRDEQFF; j_gene: TRBJ2-1; v_gene: TRBV7-3; len: 17; d_gene: .; abundance: many
CDR3nt: TGCAGTGCTAGAACAGGGGATGGCAATCAGCCCCAGCATTTT; CDR3aa: CSARTGDGNQPQHF; j_gene: TRBJ1-5; v_gene: TRBV20-1; len: 14; d_gene: TRBD1; abundance: few
CDR3nt: TGTGCCAGCAGCCCCTGGACAGAGAACACCGGGGAGCTGTTTTTT; CDR3aa: CASSPWTENTGELFF; j_gene: TRBJ2-2; v_gene: TRBV7-3; len: 15; d_gene: .; abundance: .
CDR3nt: TGTGCCAGCAGCGAACGGGACAGGGGACCGTACAATGAGCAGTTCTTC; CDR3aa: CASSERDRGPYNEQFF; j_gene: TRBJ2-1; v_gene: TRBV7-3; len: 16; d_gene: TRBD1; abundance: many
CDR3nt: TGTGCCAGCAGCGACAAGAACACTGAAGCTTTCTTT; CDR3aa: CASSDKNTEAFF; j_gene: TRBJ1-1; v_gene: TRBV7-9; len: 12; d_gene: .; abundance: many
CDR3nt: TGCAGCCGACTACTAGCGGGAGAGGGAGAGCAGTACTTC; CDR3aa: CSRLLAGEGEQYF; j_gene: TRBJ2-7; v_gene: TRBV20-1; len: 13; d_gene: TRBD2; abundance: .
CDR3nt: TGCAGTGCTTCACAGACTAGCGGAGTTCGGAATGAGCAGTTCTTC; CDR3aa: CSASQTSGVRNEQFF; j_gene: TRBJ2-1; v_gene: TRBV20-1; len: 15; d_gene: TRBD2; abundance: many
CDR3nt: TGTGCCAGCACCCAGATGGCCCCTGACAATGAGCAGTTCTTC; CDR3aa: CASTQMAPDNEQFF; j_gene: TRBJ2-1; v_gene: TRBV12-3/TRBV12-4; len: 14; d_gene: .; abundance: many